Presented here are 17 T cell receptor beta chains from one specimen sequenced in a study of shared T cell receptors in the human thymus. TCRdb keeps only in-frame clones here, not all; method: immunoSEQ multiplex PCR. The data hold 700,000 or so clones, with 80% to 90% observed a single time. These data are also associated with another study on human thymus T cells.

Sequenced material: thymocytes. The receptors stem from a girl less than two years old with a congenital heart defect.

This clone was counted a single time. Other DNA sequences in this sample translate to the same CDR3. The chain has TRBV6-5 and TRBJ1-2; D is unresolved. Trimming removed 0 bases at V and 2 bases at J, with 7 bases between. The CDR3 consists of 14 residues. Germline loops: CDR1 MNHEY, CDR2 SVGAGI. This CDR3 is CASSYSAVNYGYTF. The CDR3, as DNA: TGTGCCAGCAGTTACTCAGCGGTAAACTATGGCTACACCTTC.

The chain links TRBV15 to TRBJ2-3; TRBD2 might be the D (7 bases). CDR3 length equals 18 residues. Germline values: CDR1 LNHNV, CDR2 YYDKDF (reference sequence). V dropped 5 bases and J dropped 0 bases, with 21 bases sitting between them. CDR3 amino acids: CATSFWGGGALSTDTQYF. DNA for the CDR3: TGTGCCACCAGCTTCTGGGGAGGGGGGGCGCTAAGCACAGATACGCAGTATTTT. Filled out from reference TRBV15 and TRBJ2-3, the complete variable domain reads DAMVIQNPRYQVTQFGKPVTLSCSQTLNHNVMYWYQQKSSQAPKLLFHYYDKDFNNEADTPDNFQSRRPNTSFCFLDIRSPGLGDTAMYLCATSFWGGGALSTDTQYFGPGTRLTVL.

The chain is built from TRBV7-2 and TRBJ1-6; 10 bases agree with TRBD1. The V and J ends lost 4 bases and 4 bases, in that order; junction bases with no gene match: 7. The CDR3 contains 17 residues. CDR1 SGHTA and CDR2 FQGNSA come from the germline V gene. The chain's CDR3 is CASSWKGTGDYNSPLHF. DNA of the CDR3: TGTGCCAGCAGCTGGAAAGGGACAGGGGATTATAATTCACCCCTCCACTTT.

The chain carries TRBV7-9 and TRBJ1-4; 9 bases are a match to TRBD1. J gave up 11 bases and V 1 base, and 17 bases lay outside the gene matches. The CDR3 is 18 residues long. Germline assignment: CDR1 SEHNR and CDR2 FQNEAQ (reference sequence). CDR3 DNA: TGTGCCAGCAGCTTAGTACCTAGGCGGAGGGACAGGGCCGCTAAACTGTTTTTT. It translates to CASSLVPRRRDRAAKLFF.

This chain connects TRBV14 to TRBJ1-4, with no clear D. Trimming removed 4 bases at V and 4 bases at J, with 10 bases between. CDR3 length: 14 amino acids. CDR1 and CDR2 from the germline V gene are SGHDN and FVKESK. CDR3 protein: CASSPRHLNEKLFF. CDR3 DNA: TGTGCCAGCAGCCCTCGACACCTTAATGAAAAACTGTTTTTT. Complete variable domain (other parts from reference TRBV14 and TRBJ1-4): EAGVTQFPSHSVIEKGQTVTLRCDPISGHDNLYWYRRVMGKEIKFLLHFVKESKQDESGMPNNRFLAERTGGTYSTLKVQPAELEDSGVYFCASSPRHLNEKLFFGSGTQLSVL.

In nucleotides, the CDR3 is TGCAGTGCTAGAGATCGGGTGGCGCAGTATTTT. Its protein product is CSARDRVAQYF. This chain connects TRBV20-1 to TRBJ2-3; D is unresolved. The germline gives CDR1 DFQATT, CDR2 SNEGSKA (reference sequence). This CDR3 has 11 residues. Trimming cost V 0 bases and J 10 bases, with 8 bases left between them.

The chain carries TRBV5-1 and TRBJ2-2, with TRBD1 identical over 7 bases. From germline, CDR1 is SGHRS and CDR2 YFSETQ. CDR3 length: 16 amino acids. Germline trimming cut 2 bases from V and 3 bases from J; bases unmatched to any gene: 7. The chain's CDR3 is CASSFLTGMDTGELFF. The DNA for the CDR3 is TGCGCCAGCAGCTTCTTGACAGGGATGGACACCGGGGAGCTGTTTTTT.

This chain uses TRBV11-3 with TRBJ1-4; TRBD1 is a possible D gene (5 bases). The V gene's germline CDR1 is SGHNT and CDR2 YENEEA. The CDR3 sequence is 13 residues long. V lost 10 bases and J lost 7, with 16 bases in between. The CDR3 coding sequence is TGTGCCACCAGAGGGGTAGTTGGTGAAAAACTGTTTTTT. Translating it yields CATRGVVGEKLFF.

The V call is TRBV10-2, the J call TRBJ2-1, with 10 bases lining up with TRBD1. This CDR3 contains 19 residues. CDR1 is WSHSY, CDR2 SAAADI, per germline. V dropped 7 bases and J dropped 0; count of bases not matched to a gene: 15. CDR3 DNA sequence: TGCGCCAGCATCCCCGACAGGGGGCATATAGAACGCTCCTACAATGAGCAGTTCTTC. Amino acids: CASIPDRGHIERSYNEQFF.

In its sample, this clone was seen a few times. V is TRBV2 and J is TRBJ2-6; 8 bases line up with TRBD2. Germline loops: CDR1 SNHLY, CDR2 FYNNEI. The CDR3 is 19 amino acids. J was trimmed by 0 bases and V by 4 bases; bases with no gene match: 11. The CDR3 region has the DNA TGTGCCAGCAGTGTTACGGGGGGGCAATTTAACTCTGGGGCCAACGTCCTGACTTTC. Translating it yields CASSVTGGQFNSGANVLTF.

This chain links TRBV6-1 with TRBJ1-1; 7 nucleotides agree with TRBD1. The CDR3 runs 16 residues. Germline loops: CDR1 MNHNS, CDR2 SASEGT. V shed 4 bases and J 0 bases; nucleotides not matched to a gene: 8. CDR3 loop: CASSVDRRVMNTEAFF. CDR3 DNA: TGTGCCAGCAGTGTGGACAGGAGAGTTATGAACACTGAAGCTTTCTTT.

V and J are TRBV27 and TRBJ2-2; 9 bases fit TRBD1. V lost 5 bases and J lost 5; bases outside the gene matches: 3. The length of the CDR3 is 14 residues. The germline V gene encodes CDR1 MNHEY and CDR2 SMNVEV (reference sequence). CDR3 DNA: TGTGCCAGCAGTGGACAGGGGATGACCGGGGAGCTGTTTTTT. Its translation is CASSGQGMTGELFF.

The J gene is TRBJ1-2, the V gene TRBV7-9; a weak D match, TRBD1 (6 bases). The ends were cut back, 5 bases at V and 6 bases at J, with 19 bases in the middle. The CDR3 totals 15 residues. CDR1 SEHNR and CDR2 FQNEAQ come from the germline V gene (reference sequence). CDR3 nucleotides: TGTGCCAGCAGCGCCCACAACAGGGTTTGGAATGGCTACACCTTC. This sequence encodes CASSAHNRVWNGYTF.

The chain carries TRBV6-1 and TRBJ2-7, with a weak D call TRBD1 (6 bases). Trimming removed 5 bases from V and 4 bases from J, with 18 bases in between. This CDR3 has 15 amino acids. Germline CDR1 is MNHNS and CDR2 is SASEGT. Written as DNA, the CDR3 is TGTGCCAGCAGTTCAATGCAGGATACAGGGTACGAGCAGTACTTC. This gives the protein CASSSMQDTGYEQYF.

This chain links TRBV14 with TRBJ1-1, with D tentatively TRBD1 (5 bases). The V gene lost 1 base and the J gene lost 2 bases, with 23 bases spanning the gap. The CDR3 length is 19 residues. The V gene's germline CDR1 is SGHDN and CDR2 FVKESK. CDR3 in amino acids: CASSQGTSPRQRYNTEAFF. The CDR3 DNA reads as TGTGCCAGCAGCCAAGGGACATCACCGAGACAGCGATATAACACTGAAGCTTTCTTT.

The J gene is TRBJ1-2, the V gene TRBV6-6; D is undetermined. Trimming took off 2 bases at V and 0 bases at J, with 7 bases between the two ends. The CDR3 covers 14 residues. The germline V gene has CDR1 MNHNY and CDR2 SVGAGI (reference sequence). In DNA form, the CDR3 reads TGTGCCAGCAGTTACGGCAGGACTAACTATGGCTACACCTTC. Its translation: CASSYGRTNYGYTF.

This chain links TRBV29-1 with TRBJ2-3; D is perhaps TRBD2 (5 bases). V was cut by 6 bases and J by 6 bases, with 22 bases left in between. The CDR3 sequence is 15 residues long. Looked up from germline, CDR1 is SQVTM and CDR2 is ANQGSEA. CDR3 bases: TGCAGCGTCAAGACGGACGGGAAACATGGGGATACGCAGTATTTT. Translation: CSVKTDGKHGDTQYF.